These T cell receptor beta chains were read from a single sample in a study of cytomegalovirus exposure and HLA in healthy donors. Clones were sequenced by immunoSEQ multiplex PCR, and TCRdb holds only the in-frame ones, with some missing. The table includes hundreds of thousands of clones, approximately 80% detected once. Material: PBMCs. The receptors stem from a man aged 25 to 40 in good health and CMV-seronegative. CDR3s include the opening cysteine and the closing phenylalanine or tryptophan. Fields, in order: J gene, V gene, D gene, clone size, CDR3 protein, CDR3 DNA. D genes are given only for firm matches. The size entry is marked missing in some rows and otherwise reads once, few, many or a size class.

j_call: TRBJ1-1; v_call: TRBV28; d_call: -; clone_size: -; cdr3_aa: CASSLGQGFTEAFF; cdr3_nt: TGTGCCAGCAGTTTAGGTCAGGGTTTCACTGAAGCTTTCTTT
j_call: TRBJ2-7; v_call: TRBV6-6; d_call: -; clone_size: -; cdr3_aa: CASTYGQGGGYEQYF; cdr3_nt: TGTGCCAGCACCTATGGGCAGGGAGGCGGATACGAGCAGTACTTC
j_call: TRBJ1-3; v_call: TRBV5-1; d_call: -; clone_size: -; cdr3_aa: CATSRAWTSGNTIYF; cdr3_nt: TGCGCCACCTCCAGGGCGTGGACCTCTGGAAACACCATATATTTT
j_call: TRBJ2-3; v_call: TRBV5-1; d_call: -; clone_size: -; cdr3_aa: CASSLGLADTQYF; cdr3_nt: TGCGCCAGCAGCTTGGGACTAGCAGATACGCAGTATTTT
j_call: TRBJ1-2; v_call: TRBV6-6; d_call: -; clone_size: -; cdr3_aa: CASSYSDSPGYTF; cdr3_nt: TGTGCCAGCAGTTATTCGGACAGTCCTGGCTACACCTTC
j_call: TRBJ1-2; v_call: TRBV5-1; d_call: TRBD1; clone_size: -; cdr3_aa: CASSYRTGDGSYGYTF; cdr3_nt: TGCGCCAGCAGCTACAGGACAGGGGACGGAAGCTATGGCTACACCTTC
j_call: TRBJ1-4; v_call: TRBV4-1; d_call: TRBD1; clone_size: once; cdr3_aa: CASSQGQGRNEKLFF; cdr3_nt: TGCGCCAGCAGCCAAGGACAGGGAAGGAATGAAAAGCTGTTTTTT
j_call: TRBJ2-7; v_call: TRBV29-1; d_call: TRBD1; clone_size: -; cdr3_aa: CSGIEGASYEQYF; cdr3_nt: TGCAGCGGGATCGAGGGGGCGTCCTACGAGCAGTACTTC
j_call: TRBJ1-1; v_call: TRBV5-1; d_call: -; clone_size: -; cdr3_aa: CASSLGGEAFF; cdr3_nt: TGCGCCAGCAGCTTGGGGGGGGAGGCTTTCTTT
j_call: TRBJ1-1; v_call: TRBV6-1; d_call: -; clone_size: -; cdr3_aa: CASRPGHLMNTEAFF; cdr3_nt: TGTGCCAGCAGACCGGGACACCTCATGAACACTGAAGCTTTCTTT
j_call: TRBJ2-2; v_call: TRBV11-2; d_call: -; clone_size: -; cdr3_aa: CASSLRGRTGELFF; cdr3_nt: TGTGCCAGCAGCTTAAGGGGTAGGACCGGGGAGCTGTTTTTT
j_call: TRBJ2-7; v_call: TRBV5-1; d_call: TRBD1; clone_size: once; cdr3_aa: CASSPGDRGRKQYF; cdr3_nt: TGCGCCAGCAGCCCCGGGGACAGGGGAAGGAAGCAGTACTTC
j_call: TRBJ2-2; v_call: TRBV6-1; d_call: -; clone_size: -; cdr3_aa: CASRLGRELTGELFF; cdr3_nt: TGTGCCAGCAGGCTAGGGAGAGAGCTTACCGGGGAGCTGTTTTTT
j_call: TRBJ1-6; v_call: TRBV28; d_call: TRBD1; clone_size: -; cdr3_aa: CASWDRAQTPLHF; cdr3_nt: TGTGCCAGCTGGGACAGGGCACAAACACCCCTCCACTTT
j_call: TRBJ2-5; v_call: TRBV5-1; d_call: -; clone_size: -; cdr3_aa: CASSLGGSGETQYF; cdr3_nt: TGCGCCAGCAGCTTGGGCGGGTCTGGAGAGACCCAGTACTTC
j_call: TRBJ1-1; v_call: TRBV7-9; d_call: TRBD1; clone_size: -; cdr3_aa: CSSSPLEGASTEAFF; cdr3_nt: TGTTCCAGCAGCCCGTTGGAGGGGGCGAGCACTGAAGCTTTCTTT
j_call: TRBJ2-1; v_call: TRBV19; d_call: TRBD1; clone_size: -; cdr3_aa: CASRALRAGGYNEQFF; cdr3_nt: TGTGCCAGTAGAGCCCTTCGGGCAGGGGGTTACAATGAGCAGTTCTTC